The source of this T cell receptor beta chain is a study of T cell repertoires in cytomegalovirus infection. The J segment lost 5 bases and the V segment lost 5 bases, leaving 1 base of the junction unmatched. This CDR3 contains 12 residues. The germline V gene has CDR1 DFQATT and CDR2 SNEGSKA (reference sequence). This clonotype was counted only a few times. Its target is not known. TCRdb re-called the reads with MiXCR, one entry per CDR3 protein. Altogether about 700,000 distinct CDR3 sequences are present, roughly a third being singletons, with the ten largest covering 18%. Sequenced material: cultured PBMCs, taken from culture after CMV antigen stimulation. This chain uses TRBV20-1 with TRBJ1-5, with 9 bases matching TRBD1. The source of this sequence is a human donor in good health (CMV status not recorded). Some clones in this sample may be carry-over from other donors' samples. The CDR3 spells CSARQGDQPQHF. CDR3 DNA: TGCAGTGCTCGACAGGGGGATCAGCCCCAGCATTTT.